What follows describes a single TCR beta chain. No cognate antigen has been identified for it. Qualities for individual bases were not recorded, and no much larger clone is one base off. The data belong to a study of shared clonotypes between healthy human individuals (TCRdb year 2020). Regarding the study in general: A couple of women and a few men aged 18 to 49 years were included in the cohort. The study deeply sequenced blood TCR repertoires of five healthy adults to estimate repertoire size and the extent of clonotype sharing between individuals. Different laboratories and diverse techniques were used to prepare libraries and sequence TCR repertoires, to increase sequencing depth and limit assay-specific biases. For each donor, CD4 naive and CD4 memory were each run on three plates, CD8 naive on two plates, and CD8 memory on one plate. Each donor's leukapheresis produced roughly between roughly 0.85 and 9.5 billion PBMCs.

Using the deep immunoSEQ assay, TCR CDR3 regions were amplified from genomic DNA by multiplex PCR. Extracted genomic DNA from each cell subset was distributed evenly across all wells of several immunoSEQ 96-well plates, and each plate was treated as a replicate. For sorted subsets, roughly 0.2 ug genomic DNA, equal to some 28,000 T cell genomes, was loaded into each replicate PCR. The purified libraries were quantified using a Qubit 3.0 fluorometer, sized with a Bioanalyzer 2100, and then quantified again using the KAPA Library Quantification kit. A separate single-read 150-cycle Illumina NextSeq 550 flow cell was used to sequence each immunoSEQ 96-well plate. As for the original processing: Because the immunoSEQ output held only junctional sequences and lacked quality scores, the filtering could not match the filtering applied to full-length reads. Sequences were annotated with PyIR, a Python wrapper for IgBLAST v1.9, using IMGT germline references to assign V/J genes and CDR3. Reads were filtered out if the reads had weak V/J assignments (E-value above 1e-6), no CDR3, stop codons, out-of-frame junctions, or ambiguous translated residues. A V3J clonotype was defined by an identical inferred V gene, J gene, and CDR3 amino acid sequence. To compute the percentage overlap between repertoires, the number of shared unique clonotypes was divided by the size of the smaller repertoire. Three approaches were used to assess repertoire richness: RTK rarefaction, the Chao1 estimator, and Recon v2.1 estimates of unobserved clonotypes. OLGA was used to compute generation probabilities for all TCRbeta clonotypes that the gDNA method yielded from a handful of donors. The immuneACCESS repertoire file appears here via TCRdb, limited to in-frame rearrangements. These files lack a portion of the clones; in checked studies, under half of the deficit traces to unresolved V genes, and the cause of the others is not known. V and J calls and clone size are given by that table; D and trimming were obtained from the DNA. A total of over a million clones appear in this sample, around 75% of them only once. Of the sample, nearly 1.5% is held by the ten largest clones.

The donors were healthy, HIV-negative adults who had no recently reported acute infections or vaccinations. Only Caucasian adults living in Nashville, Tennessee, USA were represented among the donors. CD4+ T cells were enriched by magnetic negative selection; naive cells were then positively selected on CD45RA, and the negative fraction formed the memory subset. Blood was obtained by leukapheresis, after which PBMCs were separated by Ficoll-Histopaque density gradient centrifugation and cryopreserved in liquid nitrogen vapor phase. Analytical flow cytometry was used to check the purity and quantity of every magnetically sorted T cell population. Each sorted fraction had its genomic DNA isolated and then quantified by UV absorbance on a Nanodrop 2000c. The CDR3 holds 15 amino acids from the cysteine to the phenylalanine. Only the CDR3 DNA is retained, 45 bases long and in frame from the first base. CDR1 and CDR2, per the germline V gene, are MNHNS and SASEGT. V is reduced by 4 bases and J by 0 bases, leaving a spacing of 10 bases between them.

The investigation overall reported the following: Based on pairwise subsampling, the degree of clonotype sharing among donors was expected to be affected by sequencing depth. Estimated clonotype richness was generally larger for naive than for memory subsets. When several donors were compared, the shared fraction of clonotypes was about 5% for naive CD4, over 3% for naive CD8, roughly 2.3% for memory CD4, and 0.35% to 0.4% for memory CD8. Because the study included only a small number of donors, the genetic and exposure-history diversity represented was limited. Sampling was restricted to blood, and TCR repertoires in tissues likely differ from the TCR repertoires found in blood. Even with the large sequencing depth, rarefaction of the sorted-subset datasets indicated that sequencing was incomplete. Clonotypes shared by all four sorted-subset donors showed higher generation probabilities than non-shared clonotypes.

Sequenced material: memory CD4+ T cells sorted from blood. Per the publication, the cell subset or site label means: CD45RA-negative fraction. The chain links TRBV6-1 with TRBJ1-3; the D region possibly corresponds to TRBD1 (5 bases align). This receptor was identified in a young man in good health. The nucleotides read TGTGCCAGCAGTGGGGTGACAGACTCTGGAAACACCATATATTTT. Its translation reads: CASSGVTDSGNTIYF.